This is a list of T cell receptor beta chains from one sample in a study of identical twins. Using its own MiXCR run on the 5' RACE reads, TCRdb lists one record per CDR3 protein. In the table there are some 300,000 distinct CDR3 sequences, more than 9% of which are singletons. This sample was shared with a second study, whose subject was yellow fever vaccine responses in identical twins.

Material for sequencing was CD8+ T cells sorted from blood. Receptors were obtained from a woman younger than 30 in good health. CDR3s include the opening cysteine and the closing phenylalanine or tryptophan.

CDR3: CASSTPGLADEQFF; V: TRBV7-8
CDR3: CASHGGIRRGSSSYEQYF; V: TRBV27
CDR3: CSVDNRGSYTF; V: TRBV29-1
CDR3: CASSSEDRTDTQYF; V: TRBV7-9
CDR3: CAISESPDPDTQYF; V: TRBV10-3
CDR3: CASMPAGYEQYF; V: TRBV12-3/TRBV12-4
CDR3: CASSSSSGYQPQHF; V: TRBV9
CDR3: CASSLAVGDWQFF; V: TRBV12-3/TRBV12-4
CDR3: CASSRIGGSYGYTF; V: TRBV6-1
CDR3: CSVEPPDDSTDTQYF; V: TRBV29-1
CDR3: CASKSRSYNEQFF; V: TRBV2